These 31 T cell receptor beta chains share one sample of origin, sequenced in a study of tumor-infiltrating lymphocytes in localized non-small cell lung cancer. Clones were sequenced by immunoSEQ multiplex PCR, and TCRdb holds only the in-frame ones, with some missing. This table holds thousands of clones, 55% to 75% found once. Sequenced: uninvolved lung tissue not adjacent to the tumor. The source is a human donor with non-small cell lung cancer.

The chain uses TRBV9 and TRBJ1-2, with D maybe TRBD1 (6 bases). The CDR3 sequence is 14 residues long. Between the trimmed V and J ends, which lost 0 bases and 7 bases, there was a span of 13 bases. Germline CDR1 reads SGDLS; CDR2 reads YYNGEE. CDR3 region: CASSVERGTGGYTF. CDR3 DNA: TGTGCCAGCAGCGTAGAAAGGGGGACGGGTGGCTACACCTTC.

The rearrangement joins TRBV5-4 to TRBJ1-2; TRBD1 matches at 8 bases. The germline V gene encodes CDR1 SGHNT and CDR2 YYREEE (reference sequence). The CDR3 spans 14 residues. Trimming cost V 0 bases and J 8 bases; bases outside gene matches: 6. The CDR3 is CASSLGTGYGGYTF. The CDR3 DNA is TGTGCCAGCAGCTTGGGGACAGGGTACGGCGGCTACACCTTC.

V gene TRBV7-9 combines with J gene TRBJ2-5; D gene unclear. The CDR3 spans 13 residues. Per germline, CDR1 SEHNR and CDR2 FQNEAQ (reference sequence). V lost 7 bases, J lost 4 bases, and 13 bases lay in between. CDR3 sequence: CASTPGQRETQYF. CDR3 DNA sequence: TGTGCCAGCACCCCAGGCCAGAGAGAGACCCAGTACTTC.

This chain connects TRBV2 to TRBJ2-3; tentative D call: TRBD1 (5 bases). CDR3 length: 11 residues. With 8 bases removed from V and 5 bases from J, the gap between germline ends came to 8 bases. Germline CDR1 and CDR2: SNHLY and FYNNEI. Here the CDR3 reads CASGAGDTQYF. The CDR3 coding sequence is TGTGCCAGCGGGGCAGGAGATACGCAGTATTTT.

The CDR3 region is CASSSPRGRAPEQFF. The CDR3 DNA sequence: TGTGCCAGCAGCTCCCCCCGCGGGAGGGCTCCTGAGCAGTTCTTC. The V and J genes are TRBV11-2 and TRBJ2-1, with 9 bases fitting TRBD2. Germline V gene data show CDR1 as SGHAT and CDR2 as FQNNGV. This CDR3 has 15 amino acids. J lost 9 bases, V lost 4 bases, and 10 bases had no gene match.

The V gene is TRBV18, the J gene TRBJ1-2, with 10 bases aligning to TRBD1. Per germline, CDR1 KGHSH and CDR2 LQKENI. Unmatched junction bases numbered 9, after V lost 6 bases and J lost 5 bases. This CDR3 is built from 15 residues. The CDR3 sequence: CASSPGQGPVYGYTF. Written as DNA, the CDR3 is TGTGCCAGCTCCCCGGGACAGGGGCCCGTTTATGGCTACACCTTC. The full variable domain, completed using reference TRBV18 and TRBJ1-2, is NAGVMQNPRHLVRRRGQEARLRCSPMKGHSHVYWYRQLPEEGLKFMVYLQKENIIDESGMPKERFSAEFPKEGPSILRIQQVVRGDSAAYFCASSPGQGPVYGYTFGSGTRLTVV.

V gene TRBV29-1 combines with J gene TRBJ1-4, with 8 bases fitting TRBD1. Germline V gene data show CDR1 as SQVTM and CDR2 as ANQGSEA. V dropped 3 bases and J dropped 8; count of bases not matched to a gene: 5. The CDR3 has 13 amino acids. The CDR3 region is CSVETGQEEKLFF. CDR3 in DNA: TGCAGCGTTGAGACGGGACAGGAAGAAAAACTGTTTTTT.

The chain couples TRBV15 to TRBJ2-7; the match to TRBD2 covers 7 bases. Germline CDR1 and CDR2: LNHNV and YYDKDF (reference sequence). The CDR3 runs 13 residues. Germline trimming cut 3 bases from V and 9 bases from J; bases unmatched to any gene: 8. The CDR3 DNA follows: TGTGCCACCAGCAGTTTGGCGGGAGAGGTGCAGTACTTC. This codes for CATSSLAGEVQYF.

This chain uses TRBV9 with TRBJ1-1; D gene uncertain. Germline CDR1 SGDLS, CDR2 YYNGEE. CDR3 size: 12 residues. The V end lost 0 bases, the J end lost 12 bases, and 12 bases lay between the germline ends. CDR3 coding DNA: TGTGCCAGCAGCGTAGTACAAGGCGCGCCTTTCTTT. As protein: CASSVVQGAPFF.

The J gene is TRBJ1-2, the V gene TRBV19, with 7 bases aligning to TRBD1. Germline V gene sequence: CDR1 LNHDA, CDR2 SQIVND (reference sequence). This CDR3 comprises 13 residues. The junction had 4 bases not matched to a gene; V was cut back by 6 bases and J by 3 bases. CDR3: CASRIDRDYGYTF. CDR3 coding DNA: TGTGCCAGTAGGATTGACAGGGACTATGGCTACACCTTC.

The chain employs TRBV28 and TRBJ2-3; the match to TRBD2 covers 12 bases. Trimming removed 9 bases from V and 6 bases from J; junction bases left unmatched: 7. Germline values: CDR1 MDHEN, CDR2 SYDVKM. The CDR3 totals 14 residues. The CDR3 sequence: CASQTSGSLDTQYF. CDR3 coding DNA: TGTGCCAGTCAGACTAGCGGGAGTCTGGATACGCAGTATTTT. Looking up the rest from reference TRBV28 and TRBJ2-3 gives the full variable domain: DVKVTQSSRYLVKRTGEKVFLECVQDMDHENMFWYRQDPGLGLRLIYFSYDVKMKEKGDIPEGYSVSREKKERFSLILESASTNQTSMYLCASQTSGSLDTQYFGPGTRLTVL.

This chain links TRBV9 with TRBJ2-5; either TRBD1 or TRBD2 may fit D (5 bases each). Per the germline V gene, CDR1 is SGDLS and CDR2 is YYNGEE. The CDR3 runs 16 residues. V gave up 1 base and J gave up 2 bases, with 15 bases separating them. The CDR3 DNA reads TGTGCCAGCAGCGTATCATCCGGGACCCAACAAGAGACCCAGTACTTC. Encoded protein: CASSVSSGTQQETQYF.

The CDR3 is CASSQVLNQPQHF. In DNA, the CDR3 is TGTGCCAGCAGTCAGGTTCTCAATCAGCCCCAGCATTTT. The chain links TRBV27 to TRBJ1-5; no clear D. The CDR3 totals 13 residues. From germline, CDR1 is MNHEY and CDR2 SMNVEV (reference sequence). Trimming shortened V by 5 bases and J by 3 bases, and 8 bases separated the two germline ends.

V gene TRBV11-3 combines with J gene TRBJ2-5, with no clear D. The DNA end is a closer match to TRBJ2-7, so the J assignment may be wrong. CDR3 size: 13 residues. Germline V gene lookup returns CDR1 SGHNT and CDR2 YENEEA. This CDR3 reads CASSLGAEYEQYF. The CDR3 DNA sequence: TGTGCCAGCAGCTTAGGGGCAGAGTACGAGCAGTACTTC.

The chain combines TRBV4-1 with TRBJ2-4; tentatively, D is TRBD2 (6 bases). This CDR3 comprises 15 residues. Germline loops: CDR1 MGHRA, CDR2 YSYEKL. Trimming left V 4 bases short and J 0 bases short, with 10 bases between. The CDR3 coding sequence is TGCGCCAGCAGCCCCGGGGGTGTAGCCAAAAACATTCAGTACTTC. Translated, it gives CASSPGGVAKNIQYF.

This rearrangement joins TRBV5-5 to TRBJ2-3; 7 bases map to TRBD1. Germline V gene sequence: CDR1 SGHKS, CDR2 YYEKEE (reference sequence). The ends lost 3 bases at V and 3 bases at J; junction bases unmatched: 10. This CDR3 is 16 amino acids long. The CDR3 loop is CASSSPVGTATDTQYF. The DNA of the CDR3 is TGTGCCAGCAGCTCCCCCGTAGGGACAGCTACAGATACGCAGTATTTT. Combining the CDR3 with reference TRBV5-5 and TRBJ2-3 gives the whole variable domain DAGVTQSPTHLIKTRGQQVTLRCSPISGHKSVSWYQQVLGQGPQFIFQYYEKEERGRGNFPDRFSARQFPNYSSELNVNALLLGDSALYLCASSSPVGTATDTQYFGPGTRLTVL.

The rearrangement uses TRBV6-5 and TRBJ2-6; D not certain. V was trimmed by 6 bases and J by 2 bases, leaving 11 bases between them. This CDR3 has 15 amino acids. Germline V gene data show CDR1 as MNHEY and CDR2 as SVGAGI. DNA of the CDR3: TGTGCCAGCAGCTACGCACGCGCTGGGGCCAACGTCCTGACTTTC. Encoded protein: CASSYARAGANVLTF.

J is TRBJ2-2 and V is TRBV4-2, with 9 bases lining up with TRBD2. There are 17 residues in the CDR3. Germline assignment: CDR1 LGHNA and CDR2 YNFKEQ. V gave up 3 bases and J gave up 1 base; unmatched junction bases: 6. CDR3 DNA sequence: TGTGCCAGCAGCCAGACTAGCGGTCCTGAGAACACCGGGGAGCTGTTTTTT. Translated, it gives CASSQTSGPENTGELFF.

This clone came up a few times. This chain links TRBV4-3 with TRBJ1-2; D is unclear. The germline gives CDR1 LGHNA, CDR2 YSLEER. The CDR3 is 14 amino acids. V shed 4 bases and J shed 5 bases, with 14 bases lying between them. The CDR3 nucleotides are TGCGCCAGCAGCCCCCAAAGACTAGAGTATGGCTACACCTTC. Its protein product is CASSPQRLEYGYTF.

The V gene is TRBV6-6, the J gene TRBJ2-7, with a weak D call TRBD1 (6 bases). Germline CDR1 and CDR2: MNHNY and SVGAGI (reference sequence). The CDR3 loop spans 10 amino acids. The DNA for the CDR3 is TGTGCGACAGGTCAATACGAGCAGTACTTC. Residues: CATGQYEQYF.

This clone was found once. The chain is built from TRBV29-1 and TRBJ2-2, with 7 bases lining up with TRBD2. The CDR3 has 14 amino acids. Germline CDR1 and CDR2: SQVTM and ANQGSEA. Trimming at V came to 1 base and at J to 6 bases, leaving 5 bases not matched to a gene. Here the CDR3 reads CSVEAQLASGELFF. CDR3 in DNA: TGCAGCGTTGAAGCCCAACTAGCGTCCGGGGAGCTGTTTTTT.

Within the sample, this clone is medium-sized (0.01 to 0.1%). This chain links TRBV13 with TRBJ1-1, with a tentative D call TRBD1 (5 bases). With 2 bases removed from V and 4 bases from J, the gap between germline ends came to 14 bases. Germline V gene sequence: CDR1 PRHDT, CDR2 FYEKMQ (reference sequence). The CDR3 runs 15 residues. The DNA of the CDR3 is TGTGCCAGCAGCTTAATCGGGGCCGGGGGCACTGAAGCTTTCTTT. Protein sequence: CASSLIGAGGTEAFF.

This chain links TRBV30 with TRBJ2-5; tentative D call: TRBD2 (6 bases). CDR1 is GTSNPN, CDR2 SVGIG, per germline (reference sequence). This CDR3 spans 12 amino acids. Trimming removed 7 bases at V and 7 bases at J, with 16 bases between. CDR3 bases: TGTGCCTTCGAGTGGGCGGGAAGGACCCAGTACTTC. Residues: CAFEWAGRTQYF.

Here the CDR3 DNA reads TGTGCCAGCAGTTACGCCGGGACAGGGGGCGGCGGGGAGCTGTTTTTT. Residues: CASSYAGTGGGGELFF. The chain employs TRBV7-3 and TRBJ2-2, with 12 bases identical to TRBD1. The J segment lost 7 bases and the V segment lost 6 bases, leaving 9 bases of the junction unmatched. Germline CDR1 SGHTA, CDR2 FQGTGA. This CDR3 spans 16 amino acids. Full variable domain (remainder filled in from reference TRBV7-3 and TRBJ2-2): GAGVSQTPSNKVTEKGKYVELRCDPISGHTALYWYRQSLGQGPEFLIYFQGTGAADDSGLPNDRFFAVRPEGSVSTLKIQRTERGDSAVYLCASSYAGTGGGGELFFGEGSRLTVL.

A word on this clone: The junction departs from germline at one end; a sequencing error may be responsible. The chain uses TRBV10-3 and TRBJ2-6, with 10 positions matching TRBD1. Germline V gene data show CDR1 as ENHRY and CDR2 as SYGVKD. The CDR3 covers 17 residues. CDR3 sequence (DNA): TGTGCCAGCAGTGCGGGGACAGGGGACCCTGGGGCCAACGTCCTGACTTTC. Its protein is CASSAGTGDPGANVLTF.

The chain is built from TRBV11-2 and TRBJ1-2; no clear D gene. Deletions cut 3 bases from V and 5 bases from J, with 10 bases between. The germline V gene has CDR1 SGHAT and CDR2 FQNNGV. CDR3 length: 13 amino acids. The CDR3 sequence: CASSFDGQYGYTF. For the CDR3, the DNA is TGTGCCAGCAGCTTCGACGGTCAGTATGGCTACACCTTC.

V gene TRBV4-3 combines with J gene TRBJ2-1, with D tentatively TRBD2 (6 bases). Between the trimmed V and J ends, which lost 0 bases and 9 bases, there was a span of 15 bases. Germline assignment: CDR1 LGHNA and CDR2 YSLEER. The CDR3 covers 15 residues. The CDR3 region is CASSQEGGTAGEQFF. DNA of the CDR3: TGCGCCAGCAGCCAAGAGGGCGGGACGGCTGGTGAGCAGTTCTTC.

The V call is TRBV6-5, the J call TRBJ2-3, with a possible D match to TRBD2 (5 bases). This CDR3 is 15 amino acids long. CDR1 and CDR2 from the germline V gene are MNHEY and SVGAGI. V lost 8 bases, J lost 4 bases, and 19 bases lay in between. This CDR3 is CASGTRTGGSDTQYF. In DNA, the CDR3 is TGTGCCAGCGGCACCCGCACGGGCGGGTCAGATACGCAGTATTTT.

The J gene is TRBJ2-7, the V gene TRBV6-5, with D possibly TRBD1 on 5 matching bases. V was clipped by 2 bases and J by 1 base, with 6 bases between them. Germline V gene data show CDR1 as MNHEY and CDR2 as SVGAGI. CDR3 length: 13 residues. This chain's CDR3 is CASSYDSSYEQYF. CDR3 DNA sequence: TGTGCCAGCAGTTACGACAGTTCCTACGAGCAGTACTTC.

The chain carries TRBV9 and TRBJ1-2; 7 nucleotides agree with TRBD1. The CDR3 has 13 residues. Germline assignment: CDR1 SGDLS and CDR2 YYNGEE. V dropped 0 bases and J dropped 6; count of bases not matched to a gene: 2. Written as DNA, the CDR3 is TGTGCCAGCAGCGTAGGCCAGGGGGATGGCTACACCTTC. Its protein is CASSVGQGDGYTF.

This chain connects TRBV28 to TRBJ2-7; D is tentatively TRBD1 or TRBD2 (5 bases each). This CDR3 is built from 15 residues. Trimming shortened V by 3 bases and J by 0 bases, and 12 bases separated the two germline ends. The germline gives CDR1 MDHEN, CDR2 SYDVKM. The DNA of the CDR3 is TGTGCCAGCAGTTTTTGGTCAGGGAGCTCCTACGAGCAGTACTTC. This translates into CASSFWSGSSYEQYF. Using reference TRBV28 and TRBJ2-7 for the parts outside the CDR3, the full variable domain is DVKVTQSSRYLVKRTGEKVFLECVQDMDHENMFWYRQDPGLGLRLIYFSYDVKMKEKGDIPEGYSVSREKKERFSLILESASTNQTSMYLCASSFWSGSSYEQYFGPGTRLTVT.